This T cell receptor beta chain was profiled in a study of blood T cell repertoires in COVID-19. Study as a whole: Acute and convalescent COVID-19 specimens originated in the United States, Italy and Spain. Sources were T cells, B-cell-depleted T cells, or PBMCs; the material itself was cDNA or gDNA.

From germline, CDR1 is SGHRS and CDR2 YFSETQ. V lost 6 bases and J 4 bases, leaving 13 bases between the germline ends. The CDR3 sequence is 14 residues long. The Seattle patients joined while their infection was active and were tracked longitudinally afterward. Per the original methods: Amplified reference gene primers provided the basis for estimating nucleated cell counts. TCRdb's table, derived via immunoSEQ multiplex PCR, lists solely in-frame clones and lacks some. V, J and clone size are those of that table, while D and trimming were read from the DNA. The sample holds around 290,000 clones, 80% to 90% seen once.

The sample comprised peripheral blood. This TCR was sampled from a woman aged 65 to 85 with COVID-19, enrolled during active disease. V is TRBV5-1 and J is TRBJ2-2; possibly TRBD1 for D (6 bases). CDR3 amino acids: CASTQGQGTGELFF. CDR3 bases: TGCGCCAGCACCCAGGGGCAGGGCACCGGGGAGCTGTTTTTT.